Shown below are 17 T cell receptor beta chains from a single sample sequenced in a study of T cell clusters in autoimmune cytopenias. Multiplex touch-down PCR amplified TRB using TRB-A and TRB-B pools in one tube. TCRdb reprocessed the multiplex PCR reads; each CDR3 protein has one entry and no DNA is given. This repertoire includes about 3,000 distinct CDR3 sequences. Some 38,000 genome equivalents of blood DNA were amplified for TRB. The sample was also linked to a second study, of T cell repertoires in aging, cancer and after chemotherapy.

Source material: peripheral blood. These receptors originate from a human donor in good health.

The chain uses TRBV7-9 and TRBJ1-1; without DNA, the TCRdb call of TRBD1 cannot be checked. This CDR3 spans 13 amino acids. CDR1 SEHNR and CDR2 FQNEAQ come from the germline V gene (reference sequence). The CDR3 protein is CASVRDTGAEAFF. Full variable domain (rest looked up from reference TRBV7-9 and TRBJ1-1): DTGVSQNPRHKITKRGQNVTFRCDPISEHNRLYWYRQTLGQGPEFLTYFQNEAQLEKSRLLSDRFSAERPKGSFSTLEIQRTEQGDSAMYLCASVRDTGAEAFFGQGTRLTVV.

According to its frequency, this clonotype is medium-sized. The chain links TRBV19 to TRBJ2-5; the TCRdb D gene call, TRBD2, has no DNA to confirm it. The CDR3 consists of 19 residues. CDR1 is LNHDA and CDR2 is SQIVND in the germline V gene (reference sequence). The CDR3 spells CASSIGPLSLAGGQETQYF.

This clonotype is identified as medium-sized from frequency. The chain recombines TRBV6-2 or TRBV6-3 with TRBJ1-2. The CDR3 has 15 amino acids. Germline V gene data show CDR1 as MNHEY and CDR2 as SVGEGT. CDR3 in amino acids: CASSYRSGRAEGYTF.

The chain's CDR3 is CSARDPSPSGNEHNEQFF. This chain uses TRBV20-1 with TRBJ2-1; TCRdb picks TRBD2, but there is no DNA to check that call. CDR1 and CDR2 (germline): DFQATT, SNEGSKA (reference sequence). This CDR3 is built from 18 residues.

CDR3 in amino acids: CASSSRDRERETQYF. This chain joins TRBV13 and TRBJ2-5; TCRdb picks TRBD1, but there is no DNA to check that call. The CDR3 consists of 15 residues. Germline V gene data show CDR1 as PRHDT and CDR2 as FYEKMQ (reference sequence).

In terms of frequency, this clonotype is medium-sized. The chain links TRBV18 to TRBJ2-5. Germline V lookup: CDR1 KGHSH, CDR2 LQKENI. This CDR3 is 13 amino acids long. CDR3 sequence: CASSREVQETQYF.

This clonotype is classed as medium-sized by frequency. V and J are TRBV12-3 or TRBV12-4 and TRBJ2-1; no DNA is available, so the TRBD2 call from TCRdb remains unchecked. CDR3 length: 16 residues. Here the CDR3 reads CASRNQLAGGRNEQFF.

V usage is TRBV20-1 and J usage is TRBJ2-7; TCRdb outputs TRBD1, but without DNA this stays unchecked. Per the germline V gene, CDR1 is DFQATT and CDR2 is SNEGSKA (reference sequence). There are 13 residues in the CDR3. This CDR3 is CSARTGGTDEQYF.

V is TRBV11-2 and J is TRBJ1-2; TCRdb's D call, TRBD1, is unchecked because there is no DNA. The CDR3 extends over 14 amino acids. CDR1 is SGHAT and CDR2 is FQNNGV in the germline V gene. This CDR3 reads CASNPLRGGIGYTF.

The chain carries TRBV15 and TRBJ2-1; the D call of TRBD2 rests on TCRdb alone, since no DNA is present to check it. The V gene's germline CDR1 is LNHNV and CDR2 YYDKDF (reference sequence). This CDR3 has 15 amino acids. CDR3 sequence reads: CATSRDGGLAYEQFF. Looking up the rest from reference TRBV15 and TRBJ2-1 gives the full variable domain: DAMVIQNPRYQVTQFGKPVTLSCSQTLNHNVMYWYQQKSSQAPKLLFHYYDKDFNNEADTPDNFQSRRPNTSFCFLDIRSPGLGDTAMYLCATSRDGGLAYEQFFGPGTRLTVL.

This clonotype is classed as large (0.1 to 1%) by frequency. The chain uses TRBV12-3 or TRBV12-4 and TRBJ1-6; TCRdb's D gene call, TRBD1, goes unchecked for lack of DNA. This CDR3 contains 14 residues. The CDR3: CASRLQGVNSPLHF.

Judged by frequency, this clonotype is medium-sized (0.01 to 0.1%). The genes are TRBV7-2 and TRBJ1-6; TCRdb outputs TRBD1, but without DNA this stays unchecked. Germline CDR1 and CDR2: SGHTA and FQGNSA. The CDR3 extends over 13 amino acids. The CDR3 here is CASSSDRDSPLHF.

The chain joins TRBV28 to TRBJ2-7; TCRdb lists TRBD1, though no DNA is available to test this call. CDR3 length equals 15 residues. CDR1 MDHEN and CDR2 SYDVKM come from the germline V gene. CDR3 loop: CASSPRGHFSYEQYF.

This clonotype registers medium-sized (0.01 to 0.1%) by frequency. The chain carries TRBV6-2 or TRBV6-3 and TRBJ2-7; TCRdb reports TRBD2, a call that lacks DNA to check it against. This CDR3 region has 14 residues. Germline CDR1 MNHEY, CDR2 SVGEGT. The CDR3 loop is CASRGDFGSYEQYF.

This clonotype registers large (0.1 to 1%) by frequency. This chain uses TRBV29-1 with TRBJ2-1; checking the TCRdb D call of TRBD1 is not possible without DNA. This CDR3 has 16 amino acids. Germline lookup yields CDR1 SQVTM and CDR2 ANQGSEA. CDR3: CSVKTRTATSYNEQFF.

In terms of frequency, this clonotype is medium-sized. This chain connects TRBV7-9 to TRBJ2-7; TCRdb reports TRBD1, a call that lacks DNA to check it against. Germline V gene lookup returns CDR1 SEHNR and CDR2 FQNEAQ (reference sequence). CDR3 length: 11 amino acids. The CDR3 loop is CASSLGQEQYF.

This clonotype counts as medium-sized (0.01 to 0.1%) by frequency. The chain joins TRBV13 to TRBJ1-4; TCRdb's D gene call, TRBD1, goes unchecked for lack of DNA. Germline CDR1 is PRHDT and CDR2 is FYEKMQ (reference sequence). The length of the CDR3 is 15 residues. This CDR3 is CASSLLGGRNEKLFF. Using reference TRBV13 and TRBJ1-4 for the parts outside the CDR3, the full variable domain is AAGVIQSPRHLIKEKRETATLKCYPIPRHDTVYWYQQGPGQDPQFLISFYEKMQSDKGSIPDRFSAQQFSDYHSELNMSSLELGDSALYFCASSLLGGRNEKLFFGSGTQLSVL.